One sample yielded the 30 T cell receptor beta chains listed below, sequenced in a study of OX40 agonist ivuxolimab in advanced cancers. Profiled with immunoSEQ multiplex PCR; TCRdb holds only in-frame clones, not every one. The profile shows roughly 60,000 clones, 85% of them singletons. The input for sequencing was CD4+ or CD8+ T cells sorted from blood, taken in a trial of the OX40 agonist ivuxolimab. These receptors originate from an adult with an advanced solid tumor such as melanoma, head and neck, liver or kidney cancer.

The sample holds one count of this clone. This chain connects TRBV10-2 to TRBJ1-6, with a possible D match to TRBD1 (5 bases). Germline-derived CDR1 and CDR2 are WSHSY and SAAADI. The CDR3 length is 17 residues. The V and J ends lost 0 bases and 8 bases respectively, with 17 bases between them. The CDR3 DNA follows: TGCGCCAGCAGTGAGTCGGAAGTTGGGGCGGCGGATTCACCCCTCCACTTT. It specifies CASSESEVGAADSPLHF.

The chain joins TRBV11-2 to TRBJ2-5; 7 nucleotides align to TRBD1. After removal of 5 bases from V and 1 base from J, the junction contained 7 bases not matched to a gene. Germline V gene lookup returns CDR1 SGHAT and CDR2 FQNNGV. The CDR3 consists of 15 residues. The DNA of the CDR3 is TGTGCCAGCAGCCGTTCGACAGGGACCCAAGAGACCCAGTACTTC. Translating gives CASSRSTGTQETQYF.

V is TRBV29-1 and J is TRBJ2-1; 8 bases match TRBD2. CDR1 is SQVTM and CDR2 is ANQGSEA in the germline V gene. V gave up 6 bases and J gave up 6 bases; unmatched junction bases: 10. This CDR3 spans 14 amino acids. CDR3 sequence (DNA): TGCAGCGTGGGGGGACTAGGGGCAATCAATGAGCAGTTCTTC. Protein product: CSVGGLGAINEQFF.

The rearrangement joins TRBV6-6 to TRBJ1-5; TRBD1 agrees at 7 bases. There are 14 residues in the CDR3. Germline V gene sequence: CDR1 MNHNY, CDR2 SVGAGI (reference sequence). Trimming removed 6 bases from V and 4 bases from J; junction bases left unmatched: 6. The DNA of the CDR3 is TGTGCCAGCAGCGGGTCACAGGGGAATCAGCCCCAGCATTTT. It specifies CASSGSQGNQPQHF.

A single count supports this clone. The chain links TRBV6-5 to TRBJ1-1, with 7 bases aligning to TRBD1. V shed 5 bases and J 1 base; nucleotides not matched to a gene: 7. This CDR3 region has 15 residues. The germline V gene has CDR1 MNHEY and CDR2 SVGAGI. This CDR3 reads CASSPHRDRNTEAFF. The CDR3 DNA sequence: TGTGCCAGCAGTCCCCACCGGGACAGGAACACTGAAGCTTTCTTT.

The chain has TRBV19 and TRBJ2-3; TRBD1 might be the D (6 bases). With 5 bases removed from V and 0 bases from J, the gap between germline ends came to 15 bases. The CDR3 extends over 16 amino acids. CDR1 and CDR2 from the germline V gene are LNHDA and SQIVND (reference sequence). The DNA for the CDR3 is TGTGCCAGTAGTCCTCAGTTGGGGGCTAGCACAGATACGCAGTATTTT. Its protein product is CASSPQLGASTDTQYF.

About this clone itself: Different DNA sequences within this sample yield the same CDR3. CDR3 residues: CASSLRQGSEKLFF. The CDR3 DNA follows: TGTGCCAGCAGTTTGCGACAGGGTTCCGAAAAACTGTTTTTT. The rearrangement uses TRBV28 and TRBJ1-4; 7 bases line up with TRBD1. Germline V CDR1 and CDR2: MDHEN, SYDVKM. The trim removed 3 bases at V and 8 bases at J, leaving 6 bases unmatched. The CDR3 covers 14 residues.

The table lists this clone with a few counts. The rearrangement links TRBV4-1 to TRBJ2-7, with 7 bases lining up with TRBD1. This CDR3 is built from 19 residues. Germline CDR1 reads MGHRA; CDR2 reads YSYEKL. V trimming: 3 bases; J trimming: 3 bases; junction bases outside the gene matches: 20. The CDR3 reads CASSQVPSIRTGRFYEQYF. The CDR3, as DNA: TGCGCCAGCAGCCAGGTGCCCAGCATCAGGACAGGAAGATTCTACGAGCAGTACTTC.

This clone was counted once. The chain uses TRBV28 and TRBJ1-5; no clear D gene. Trimming took 3 bases from V and 3 from J, leaving 12 bases between them. CDR3 size: 15 residues. Germline V CDR1 and CDR2: MDHEN, SYDVKM. The CDR3 nucleotides are TGTGCCAGCAGTTTTTTACAGCGTTCCAATCAGCCCCAGCATTTT. It yields the protein CASSFLQRSNQPQHF.

The chain joins TRBV5-4 to TRBJ1-1; TRBD1 matches 8 bases. CDR3 length: 14 residues. V was clipped by 4 bases and J by 0 bases; unmatched bases: 2. Per the germline V gene, CDR1 is SGHNT and CDR2 is YYREEE (reference sequence). This CDR3 reads CASSMDRVNTEAFF. CDR3 nucleotide sequence: TGTGCCAGCAGCATGGACAGGGTGAACACTGAAGCTTTCTTT.

J is TRBJ2-1 and V is TRBV5-4, with 9 bases matching TRBD2. Trimming took 0 bases from V and 3 from J; bases not matched to a gene: 4. Germline V lookup: CDR1 SGHNT, CDR2 YYREEE (reference sequence). This CDR3 comprises 16 residues. The CDR3 loop reads CASSLGRREGYNEQFF. The CDR3 coding sequence is TGTGCCAGCAGCTTGGGACGGCGGGAGGGCTACAATGAGCAGTTCTTC.

The V gene is TRBV10-3, the J gene TRBJ2-7; the match to TRBD1 covers 10 bases. J was trimmed by 5 bases and V by 6 bases; bases with no gene match: 7. Germline V gene data show CDR1 as ENHRY and CDR2 as SYGVKD. CDR3 size: 14 residues. The CDR3 here is CAIRTGQGFHEQYF. The CDR3 DNA reads TGTGCCATCAGAACGGGACAGGGGTTCCACGAGCAGTACTTC.

The rearrangement joins TRBV6-5 to TRBJ2-5; weak D call: TRBD1 (5 bases). Germline assignment: CDR1 MNHEY and CDR2 SVGAGI. This CDR3 spans 13 amino acids. V was pared by 2 bases and J by 9 bases, with 13 bases between. The CDR3: CASSYRGLMAQYF. The CDR3 DNA sequence: TGTGCCAGCAGTTACAGGGGTCTAATGGCCCAGTACTTC.

This chain joins TRBV28 and TRBJ1-2; D is possibly TRBD1 (5 bases). Trimming removed 5 bases at V and 4 bases at J, with 14 bases between. Germline CDR1 reads MDHEN; CDR2 reads SYDVKM. The CDR3 extends over 14 amino acids. As DNA, the CDR3 is TGTGCCAGCAGTCGGGACGCCTTAGCCTATGGCTACACCTTC. Translated: CASSRDALAYGYTF.

The chain links TRBV19 to TRBJ2-2; D perhaps matches TRBD2 (5 bases). Looked up from germline, CDR1 is LNHDA and CDR2 is SQIVND (reference sequence). V was shortened by 3 bases and J by 7 bases, with 6 bases between the two germline ends. This CDR3 region has 12 residues. CDR3 DNA: TGTGCCAGTAGTATCGGAGGCGGGGAGCTGTTTTTT. Amino acids: CASSIGGGELFF.

The J gene is TRBJ2-5, the V gene TRBV4-1; D may match TRBD1 or TRBD2 (5 bases each). The CDR3 totals 15 residues. CDR1 is MGHRA and CDR2 is YSYEKL in the germline V gene. Deletions cut 4 bases from V and 2 bases from J, with 14 bases between. CDR3 residues: CASSLPSGGQETQYF. The CDR3 DNA is TGCGCCAGCAGCCTCCCCAGTGGGGGACAAGAGACCCAGTACTTC.

A single count supports this clone. V usage is TRBV5-6 and J usage is TRBJ1-6; no reliable D call. The V end lost 1 base, the J end lost 6 bases, and 11 bases lay between the germline ends. The CDR3 runs to 15 residues. Germline lookup yields CDR1 SGHDT and CDR2 YYEEEE. CDR3 in DNA: TGTGCCAGCAGCTTGTGGGGTGGGTTTAATTCACCCCTCCACTTT. This encodes CASSLWGGFNSPLHF.

This clone was observed a handful of times. V and J are TRBV10-3 and TRBJ1-2; D is unclear. The CDR3 contains 15 residues. Germline CDR1 and CDR2: ENHRY and SYGVKD. Trimming left V 6 bases short and J 7 bases short, with 21 bases between. The CDR3 region has the DNA TGTGCCATCAGGCGACTAGAGGACGGCCGGGGTGGCTACACCTTC. This sequence encodes CAIRRLEDGRGGYTF.

The rearrangement joins TRBV23-1 to TRBJ1-6, with a possible D match to TRBD1 (5 bases). TRBV23-1 is designated an ORF whose function remains uncertain. V was pared by 2 bases and J by 0 bases, with 14 bases between. This CDR3 has 18 amino acids. CDR3 loop: CASSQRGTVSSYNSPLHF. CDR3 sequence (DNA): TGCGCCAGCAGTCAAAGGGGCACGGTTAGCTCCTATAATTCACCCCTCCACTTT.

This chain joins TRBV6-6 and TRBJ2-7, with a tentative D call TRBD1 (6 bases). Germline CDR1 reads MNHNY; CDR2 reads SVGAGI (reference sequence). The V and J ends lost 2 bases and 8 bases respectively, with 16 bases between them. The CDR3 is 14 amino acids. The CDR3 nucleotides are TGTGCCAGCAGTTACGAATTGGGGCAGGGGCAGCAGTACTTC. It codes for CASSYELGQGQQYF.

This chain links TRBV6-1 with TRBJ2-4, with 9 positions matching TRBD1. The junction had 7 bases not matched to a gene; V was cut back by 2 bases and J by 14 bases. The CDR3 spans 13 residues. CDR1 and CDR2 (germline): MNHNS, SASEGT. CDR3 amino acids: CASSEWWDREEYF. CDR3 sequence (DNA): TGTGCCAGCAGTGAATGGTGGGACAGGGAAGAGTACTTC.

The V call is TRBV11-2, the J call TRBJ2-1, with D tentatively TRBD1 (5 bases). This CDR3 contains 15 residues. Trimming left V 3 bases short and J 8 bases short, with 17 bases between. Germline V gene lookup returns CDR1 SGHAT and CDR2 FQNNGV. The CDR3 bases are TGTGCCAGCAGCTTGAACGGCATTCCCAGGGATGAGCAGTTCTTC. Encoded protein: CASSLNGIPRDEQFF.

Regarding this clone: One end of the junction fails to match germline, which may point to a read error. The chain uses TRBV7-7 and TRBJ2-1; TRBD2 matches 9 bases. The V gene's germline CDR1 is SSHAT and CDR2 FNYEAQ (reference sequence). The CDR3 extends over 15 amino acids. CDR3 in amino acids: CASSLAGDGGHEQFF. The CDR3 region has the DNA TGTGCTAGCAGCTTAGCGGGGGACGGGGGCCATGAGCAGTTCTTC.

V is TRBV19 and J is TRBJ2-5, with D possibly being TRBD1 (6 bases). V dropped 5 bases and J dropped 3 bases, with 10 bases sitting between them. CDR1 LNHDA and CDR2 SQIVND come from the germline V gene (reference sequence). The CDR3 consists of 13 residues. The CDR3 DNA reads TGTGCCAGTAGTGAACGACAGGAAGAGACCCAGTACTTC. It is translated as CASSERQEETQYF.

Comment on this clone: A read error may produce the germline difference seen at one junction end. The gene calls are TRBV28 and TRBJ1-1; TRBD1 aligns across 10 bases. Germline CDR1 MDHEN, CDR2 SYDVKM. This CDR3 comprises 13 residues. The DNA of the CDR3 is TGTGCCAGCACCGCTGACGGACAGGGGGGCTGGGTCTTT. Amino acid sequence: CASTADGQGGWVF.

This chain uses TRBV7-2 with TRBJ1-6; perhaps TRBD1 as D (6 bases). Per the germline V gene, CDR1 is SGHTA and CDR2 is FQGNSA. This CDR3 is built from 15 residues. The V gene lost 4 bases and the J gene lost 10 bases, with 17 bases spanning the gap. CDR3 nucleotides: TGTGCCAGCAGCTCACACGGGGGGGCTGGGTCACCCCTCCACTTT. As protein: CASSSHGGAGSPLHF.

The chain recombines TRBV6-6 with TRBJ1-5, with D maybe TRBD1 (5 bases). This CDR3 has 13 residues. In germline, CDR1 is MNHNY, CDR2 SVGAGI (reference sequence). V was trimmed by 5 bases and J by 7 bases, leaving 12 bases between them. CDR3 sequence reads: CASSGQGRQPQHF. The CDR3 bases are TGTGCCAGCAGTGGCCAGGGCCGGCAGCCCCAGCATTTT.

The chain uses TRBV6-1 and TRBJ2-1; D perhaps matches TRBD1 (6 bases). CDR1 and CDR2 (germline): MNHNS, SASEGT. The CDR3 is 14 residues long. Trimming cost V 7 bases and J 0 bases, with 10 bases left between them. The CDR3 region has the DNA TGTGCCAGCACTACAGGGCTCTCCTACAATGAGCAGTTCTTC. Translating gives CASTTGLSYNEQFF.

CDR3 sequence reads: CSVFTGYGYTF. CDR3 bases: TGCAGCGTATTCACCGGCTATGGCTACACCTTC. The V and J genes are TRBV29-1 and TRBJ1-2; D ambiguous. V shed 6 bases and J shed 4 bases, with 9 bases lying between them. Germline CDR1 reads SQVTM; CDR2 reads ANQGSEA. There are 11 residues in the CDR3. The full variable domain, its missing parts supplied by reference TRBV29-1 and TRBJ1-2, is SAVISQKPSRDICQRGTSLTIQCQVDSQVTMMFWYRQQPGQSLTLIATANQGSEATYESGFVIDKFPISRPNLTFSTLTVSNMSPEDSSIYLCSVFTGYGYTFGSGTRLTVV.

The V gene is TRBV13, the J gene TRBJ1-2; no firm D call. V lost 0 bases to trimming and J lost 2 bases, with 4 bases between them. Per the germline V gene, CDR1 is PRHDT and CDR2 is FYEKMQ (reference sequence). This CDR3 spans 13 amino acids. The CDR3 sequence: CASSLGPNYGYTF. The CDR3 bases are TGTGCCAGCAGCTTAGGCCCCAACTATGGCTACACCTTC.